The clone carrying this TCR beta chain was recorded many times. Its target is unknown. This sample is part of a study of early T cells in non-severe SARS-CoV-2 infection. Study in general: The sequenced material was bulk RNA from unsorted whole blood, and its chains were unpaired.

Unmatched junction bases numbered 3, after V lost 6 bases and J lost 4 bases. Germline V lookup: CDR1 LNHDA, CDR2 SQIVND (reference sequence). CDR3 length equals 13 residues. General study points: VDJdb matches were skewed toward anti-spike CD8 T cell responses.

Individually, cDNA molecules had unique molecular identifiers attached to them. MiXCR, run by TCRdb on the 5' RACE reads, gives a single entry per CDR3 protein. Of 25,000 to 30,000 distinct CDR3 sequences listed, roughly 5.1% are singletons. Input material: whole blood. The chain is built from TRBV19 and TRBJ1-5; 7 bases fit TRBD1. This TCR came from an adult who was a healthcare worker with PCR-confirmed SARS-CoV-2 infection or an uninfected control (not recorded which). CDR3 residues: CASRPDRNQPQHF. The CDR3 DNA reads as TGTGCCAGTAGGCCGGACAGGAATCAGCCCCAGCATTTT. Full variable domain (outside the CDR3, taken from reference TRBV19 and TRBJ1-5): DGGITQSPKYLFRKEGQNVTLSCEQNLNHDAMYWYRQDPGQGLRLIYYSQIVNDFQKGDIAEGYSVSREKKESFPLTVTSAQKNPTAFYLCASRPDRNQPQHFGDGTRLSIL.